This TCR beta chain is from a study of T cell responses to AZD1222 COVID-19 vaccine. As for this clone: Its antigen is unidentified.

This CDR3 region has 14 residues. The V gene end was trimmed by 4 bases and the J gene end by 6 bases; junction bases not matched to a gene: 6. The germline gives CDR1 SGHTA, CDR2 FQGNSA. Data came from immunoSEQ multiplex PCR; TCRdb stores just in-frame clones and leaves some out. The table has about 85,000 clones, approximately 87% seen once. General study results and limits: The donors showed a predominance of white British ancestry and of females, with possible underestimation of clonal diversity. Nearly half of unique spike-specific TCRs reportedly avoided B.1.351 and B.1.1.7 mutated regions.

The rearrangement joins TRBV7-2 to TRBJ2-1, with 7 nucleotides matching TRBD2. This receptor was obtained from an adult in good health. The input for sequencing was peripheral blood, taken on day 0 of AZD1222 vaccination. The CDR3 here is CASSWTSISNEQFF. CDR3 nucleotides: TGTGCCAGCAGCTGGACTAGTATAAGCAATGAGCAGTTCTTC. Full variable domain (remainder filled in from reference TRBV7-2 and TRBJ2-1): GAGVSQSPSNKVTEKGKDVELRCDPISGHTALYWYRQSLGQGLEFLIYFQGNSAPDKSGLPSDRFSAERTGGSVSTLTIQRTQQEDSAVYLCASSWTSISNEQFFGPGTRLTVL.